Presented here are 28 T cell receptor beta chains from one specimen sequenced in a study of shared clonotypes between healthy human individuals. Terminally differentiated effector memory CD45RA+ cells were excluded by CCR7 positive selection of CD45RO-negative cells. The repertoire was sequenced with immunoSEQ multiplex PCR; TCRdb's copy has only in-frame clones and lacks some. In the table there are approximately 2,200,000 clones, roughly 91% of which are singletons. Sequencing input: naive CD8+ T cells from PBMCs. Receptors originate from a man between 18 and 29 years old in good health. Some clones in this sample may be carry-over from other donors' samples.

This clone was observed a single time. The chain recombines TRBV19 with TRBJ2-2, with D maybe TRBD1 (5 bases). The CDR3 runs to 14 residues. CDR1 and CDR2 (germline): LNHDA, SQIVND (reference sequence). V lost 6 bases and J 1 base, leaving 9 bases between the germline ends. CDR3 amino acids: CASRQTENTGELFF. The DNA of the CDR3 is TGTGCCAGTAGGCAGACAGAGAACACCGGGGAGCTGTTTTTT.

This clone was picked up one time. The chain combines TRBV21-1 with TRBJ1-2. TRBV21-1 is listed as a pseudogene. The CDR3 has 16 amino acids. The CDR3 nucleotides are TGTGCCAGCAGCAAAGGAGGGGGACTGATGAACTATGGCTACACCTTC. Translation: CASSKGGGLMNYGYTF.

This clone occurred once. This sequence joins TRBV7-9 and TRBJ2-1; 7 bases are shared with TRBD2. Germline V lookup: CDR1 SEHNR, CDR2 FQNEAQ (reference sequence). After removal of 4 bases from V and 6 bases from J, the junction contained 9 bases not matched to a gene. This CDR3 is built from 15 residues. CDR3 nucleotides: TGTGCCAGCAGCTCCCCCGGACTAGGACGCAATGAGCAGTTCTTC. The encoded protein is CASSSPGLGRNEQFF.

The chain joins TRBV2 to TRBJ2-1, with a weak D call TRBD1 (5 bases). Trimming shortened V by 10 bases and J by 9 bases, and 22 bases separated the two germline ends. Germline V lookup: CDR1 SNHLY, CDR2 FYNNEI. The CDR3 loop spans 14 amino acids. This CDR3 is CAIIVRGESGEQFF. The CDR3, as DNA: TGTGCCATCATCGTTAGGGGCGAAAGTGGTGAGCAGTTCTTC.

The genes are TRBV25-1 and TRBJ1-1, with D uncertain. Germline loops: CDR1 MGHDK, CDR2 SYGVNS. The CDR3 runs to 12 residues. V lost 10 bases and J 4 bases, leaving 13 bases between the germline ends. CDR3 nucleotides: TGTGCCAATGGAGCCGGTAGCACTGAAGCTTTCTTT. As protein: CANGAGSTEAFF.

The J gene is TRBJ1-2, the V gene TRBV19, with 11 bases identical to TRBD1. The germline CDR1 and CDR2 sequences are LNHDA and SQIVND (reference sequence). This CDR3 is built from 16 residues. Trimming took 3 bases from V and 7 from J; bases not matched to a gene: 10. The CDR3 here is CASSIDGQGAIGGYTF. CDR3 nucleotides: TGTGCCAGTAGTATTGATGGACAGGGGGCAATTGGTGGCTACACCTTC.

This sequence joins TRBV5-1 and TRBJ1-3; 9 bases map to TRBD1. The V gene end was trimmed by 4 bases and the J gene end by 0 bases; junction bases not matched to a gene: 2. Germline loops: CDR1 SGHRS, CDR2 YFSETQ. CDR3 length: 15 residues. CDR3 nucleotide sequence: TGCGCCAGCAGCGCGGACAGGGGCTCTGGAAACACCATATATTTT. This gives the protein CASSADRGSGNTIYF.

The chain joins TRBV4-1 to TRBJ1-1; the D is unclear. V shed 1 base and J shed 11 bases, with 20 bases lying between them. The germline V gene encodes CDR1 MGHRA and CDR2 YSYEKL. The CDR3 contains 15 residues. DNA of the CDR3: TGCGCCAGCAGCCAAGGAGTCGGTCGCCTCAGTCGCGCTTTCTTT. Encoded protein: CASSQGVGRLSRAFF.

With respect to this clone: This CDR3 is also generated by other DNA sequences in the sample. The chain recombines TRBV7-9 with TRBJ2-3; D not certain. The CDR3 consists of 14 residues. Germline lookup yields CDR1 SEHNR and CDR2 FQNEAQ (reference sequence). V lost 5 bases, J lost 2 bases, and 11 bases lay in between. For the CDR3, the DNA is TGTGCCAGCAGCCCTCTCCCGTACACAGATACGCAGTATTTT. Translating gives CASSPLPYTDTQYF.

The V call is TRBV10-3, the J call TRBJ2-1; TRBD2 aligns across 12 bases. The V gene end was trimmed by 3 bases and the J gene end by 9 bases; junction bases not matched to a gene: 3. The CDR3 spans 14 residues. Germline V gene sequence: CDR1 ENHRY, CDR2 SYGVKD. CDR3 bases: TGTGCCATCAGTGATCTAGCGGGAGGGCGTGAGCAGTTCTTC. This translates into CAISDLAGGREQFF.

The chain is built from TRBV30 and TRBJ1-2, with D perhaps matching TRBD1 (6 bases). CDR1 is GTSNPN, CDR2 SVGIG, per germline (reference sequence). This CDR3 is 13 amino acids long. Trimming stripped 4 bases from V and 5 bases from J, with 14 bases between. CDR3 coding DNA: TGTGCCTGGAATCCCGGGGGCGGGTATGGCTACACCTTC. Translating gives CAWNPGGGYGYTF. The complete variable domain, with remaining parts taken from reference TRBV30 and TRBJ1-2, reads SQTIHQWPATLVQPVGSPLSLECTVEGTSNPNLYWYRQAAGRGLQLLFYSVGIGQISSEVPQNLSASRPQDRQFILSSKKLLLSDSGFYLCAWNPGGGYGYTFGSGTRLTVV.

The J gene is TRBJ1-2, the V gene TRBV4-1; tentatively, D is TRBD1 (5 bases). Germline CDR1 and CDR2: MGHRA and YSYEKL. Trimming shortened V by 0 bases and J by 3 bases, and 11 bases separated the two germline ends. This CDR3 region has 15 residues. CDR3 protein: CASSQDSWGHYGYTF. The CDR3 DNA reads as TGCGCCAGCAGCCAAGATTCTTGGGGACACTATGGCTACACCTTC.

V usage is TRBV9 and J usage is TRBJ2-7; 9 nucleotides agree with TRBD1. V lost 3 bases to trimming and J lost 2 bases; unmatched junction nucleotides: 27. This CDR3 spans 22 amino acids. The germline gives CDR1 SGDLS, CDR2 YYNGEE. In DNA form, the CDR3 reads TGTGCCAGCAGCGACAACGCGGGGGACCGGGACAGGGAGTCCAGTTCCCCCTACGAGCAGTACTTC. Its translation is CASSDNAGDRDRESSSPYEQYF.

J is TRBJ2-2 and V is TRBV27; 7 nucleotides agree with TRBD1. With V trimmed by 5 bases and J by 7 bases, 16 bases remained unmatched. Germline V gene data show CDR1 as MNHEY and CDR2 as SMNVEV (reference sequence). CDR3 length equals 17 residues. CDR3 DNA sequence: TGTGCCAGCAGTGCTCCGGGACAGAGCTCTATTAACGGGGAGCTGTTTTTT. The encoded protein is CASSAPGQSSINGELFF.

The V gene is TRBV7-3, the J gene TRBJ2-1; the D is unclear. The length of the CDR3 is 12 residues. Germline assignment: CDR1 SGHTA and CDR2 FQGTGA. Trimming removed 4 bases at V and 9 bases at J, with 10 bases between. The CDR3 bases are TGTGCCAGCAGCTCCCCACTTAGTGAGCAGTTCTTC. Its translation is CASSSPLSEQFF.

This chain joins TRBV7-2 and TRBJ2-7; possibly TRBD2 for D (8 bases). The V gene lost 0 bases and the J gene lost 1 base, with 13 bases spanning the gap. CDR1 is SGHTA, CDR2 FQGNSA, per germline. This CDR3 is built from 16 residues. CDR3 bases: TGTGCCAGCAGCTTAGCTCGGGAGGGGGCATCCTACGAGCAGTACTTC. This translates into CASSLAREGASYEQYF.

This sequence joins TRBV28 and TRBJ2-3; the D gene is possibly TRBD2 (5 bases). The CDR3 length is 15 residues. Germline CDR1 and CDR2: MDHEN and SYDVKM. Trimming left V 4 bases short and J 0 bases short, with 11 bases between. CDR3 DNA sequence: TGTGCCAGCAGTTCCCGGCTAGCTAGCACAGATACGCAGTATTTT. Translated: CASSSRLASTDTQYF.

The rearrangement uses TRBV28 and TRBJ2-7; no clear D gene. Germline V gene sequence: CDR1 MDHEN, CDR2 SYDVKM. The CDR3 contains 13 residues. The germline V and J ends were trimmed by 3 bases and 3 bases, with 9 bases remaining between them. The CDR3 nucleotides read TGTGCCAGCAGTTTGAGGTCACTCTACGAGCAGTACTTC. This gives the protein CASSLRSLYEQYF.

The chain links TRBV29-1 to TRBJ1-4; 7 nucleotides match TRBD1. Trimming removed 4 bases from V and 4 bases from J; junction bases left unmatched: 6. Looked up from germline, CDR1 is SQVTM and CDR2 is ANQGSEA. The CDR3 consists of 14 residues. As DNA, the CDR3 is TGCAGCGTTGTGGGGGGACAGAGTAATGAAAAACTGTTTTTT. Its translation: CSVVGGQSNEKLFF.

V gene TRBV28 combines with J gene TRBJ1-1; 7 bases align to TRBD1. From germline, CDR1 is MDHEN and CDR2 SYDVKM. The CDR3 has 15 residues. Trimming at V came to 6 bases and at J to 6 bases, leaving 13 bases not matched to a gene. This CDR3 is CASRSFRGPGPEAFF. The CDR3 DNA reads as TGTGCCAGCAGATCCTTTAGGGGGCCCGGGCCTGAAGCTTTCTTT.

The genes are TRBV4-1 and TRBJ2-4, with TRBD1 as a possible D gene (6 bases). CDR3 length: 17 residues. Trimming left V 4 bases short and J 4 bases short, with 20 bases between. Per the germline V gene, CDR1 is MGHRA and CDR2 is YSYEKL. The CDR3 DNA is TGCGCCAGCAGCCTCAGGGCTGGGGGCCTCAATAAAAACATTCAGTACTTC. Encoded protein: CASSLRAGGLNKNIQYF.

In this sample, this clone turned up once. The CDR3 here is CASSVSANSGANVLTF. In nucleotides, the CDR3 is TGTGCCAGCAGCGTATCGGCGAACTCTGGGGCCAACGTCCTGACTTTC. This sequence joins TRBV9 and TRBJ2-6; no clear D. The V and J ends lost 1 base and 0 bases respectively, with 8 bases between them. Per germline, CDR1 SGDLS and CDR2 YYNGEE. The CDR3 length is 16 residues.

The chain uses TRBV10-1 and TRBJ2-2; 7 nucleotides match TRBD1. The CDR3 has 14 residues. The ends lost 4 bases at V and 5 bases at J; junction bases unmatched: 4. From germline, CDR1 is WNHNN and CDR2 SYGVQD (reference sequence). The CDR3 nucleotides read TGCGCCAGCAGTGTTACAGGGGATACCGGGGAGCTGTTTTTT. Protein sequence: CASSVTGDTGELFF.

The chain combines TRBV28 with TRBJ1-5; 10 nucleotides line up with TRBD1. This CDR3 contains 17 residues. After removal of 6 bases from V and 3 bases from J, the junction contained 11 bases not matched to a gene. Germline loops: CDR1 MDHEN, CDR2 SYDVKM. The CDR3 region is CASSFPPTGGLNQPQHF. Here the CDR3 DNA reads TGTGCCAGCAGCTTCCCCCCGACAGGGGGCCTCAATCAGCCCCAGCATTTT. Combining the CDR3 with reference TRBV28 and TRBJ1-5 gives the whole variable domain DVKVTQSSRYLVKRTGEKVFLECVQDMDHENMFWYRQDPGLGLRLIYFSYDVKMKEKGDIPEGYSVSREKKERFSLILESASTNQTSMYLCASSFPPTGGLNQPQHFGDGTRLSIL.

This clone has just one count. The sample contains more than one DNA sequence encoding this CDR3. The chain has TRBV5-6 and TRBJ2-1, with a weak D call TRBD2 (6 bases). Germline lookup yields CDR1 SGHDT and CDR2 YYEEEE. Trimming cost V 2 bases and J 6 bases, with 6 bases left between them. The CDR3 is 12 residues long. The CDR3 bases are TGTGCCAGCAGCTTTAGCGGCAATGAGCAGTTCTTC. Translation: CASSFSGNEQFF.

The V call is TRBV9, the J call TRBJ2-5, with D possibly called TRBD1 or TRBD2 (5 bases each). This CDR3 has 16 residues. V was clipped by 0 bases and J by 5 bases, with 17 bases between them. CDR1 is SGDLS, CDR2 YYNGEE, per germline. Written as DNA, the CDR3 is TGTGCCAGCAGCGTAGGAGCCAACGAGGGGCGGGAGACCCAGTACTTC. It specifies CASSVGANEGRETQYF.

The chain is built from TRBV30 and TRBJ1-1, with D hard to call. CDR1 GTSNPN and CDR2 SVGIG come from the germline V gene (reference sequence). This CDR3 has 13 amino acids. V lost 5 bases and J lost 0, with 10 bases in between. The CDR3 reads CAWEHGLNTEAFF. Written as DNA, the CDR3 is TGTGCCTGGGAGCACGGCCTGAACACTGAAGCTTTCTTT.

The rearrangement links TRBV6-1 to TRBJ2-7, with D possibly TRBD2 on 7 matching bases. The V end was cut by 7 bases, the J end by 4 bases, with 14 bases between. Germline V lookup: CDR1 MNHNS, CDR2 SASEGT. This CDR3 comprises 13 residues. The CDR3 DNA reads TGTGCCAGCACTCGGGGGGCCTTATACGAGCAGTACTTC. Protein product: CASTRGALYEQYF.